A single sample is the source of the 29 T cell receptor beta chains below, sequenced in a study of human T cells and chemical hapten exposure. Time point described: pre-sensitization, week 0. Treatment described: therapeutic diphenylcyclopropenone sensitization with weekly scalp DPC. One entry per CDR3 protein, called by TCRdb with MiXCR from the RACE reads. Of about 98,000 distinct CDR3 sequences listed, 11% are singletons. Sequenced here: whole blood, sampled in connection with sensitization to the hapten diphenylcyclopropenone (DPC). All receptors come from a woman aged 55 to 70 with alopecia areata. Some clones in this sample may be carry-over from other donors' samples.

This clonotype turned up a few times. The chain couples TRBV7-9 to TRBJ1-5; D might be TRBD1 (5 bases). Trimming left V 5 bases short and J 7 bases short, with 9 bases between. The CDR3 consists of 12 residues. Germline V CDR1 and CDR2: SEHNR, FQNEAQ (reference sequence). Here the CDR3 reads CASSTQGQPQHF. The CDR3 region has the DNA TGTGCCAGCAGCACTCAGGGCCAGCCCCAGCATTTT.

This clonotype has a count of ten or more. CDR3 in amino acids: CAEISPRSGGDHEQFF. For the CDR3, the DNA is TGTGCCGAAATCAGTCCCCGGAGCGGGGGGGATCATGAGCAGTTCTTC. This chain links TRBV7-2 with TRBJ2-1, with 10 bases matching TRBD2. Germline values: CDR1 SGHTA, CDR2 FQGNSA. The ends lost 11 bases at V and 8 bases at J; junction bases unmatched: 18. This CDR3 contains 16 residues. Full variable domain (remainder filled in from reference TRBV7-2 and TRBJ2-1): GAGVSQSPSNKVTEKGKDVELRCDPISGHTALYWYRQSLGQGLEFLIYFQGNSAPDKSGLPSDRFSAERTGGSVSTLTIQRTQQEDSAVYLCAEISPRSGGDHEQFFGPGTRLTVL.

This chain links TRBV6-5 with TRBJ2-2, with 12 bases identical to TRBD2. The V and J ends lost 7 bases and 7 bases, in that order; junction bases with no gene match: 10. This CDR3 comprises 16 residues. In germline, CDR1 is MNHEY, CDR2 SVGAGI. The CDR3 DNA is TGTGCCAGCACCCTACTAGCGGGGGGTCACCTCGGGGAGCTGTTTTTT. It is translated as CASTLLAGGHLGELFF.

This clonotype was counted ten times or more. The V gene is TRBV27, the J gene TRBJ2-1; 15 positions agree with TRBD2. Germline CDR1 and CDR2: MNHEY and SMNVEV (reference sequence). Trimming cost V 6 bases and J 7 bases; bases outside gene matches: 7. The CDR3 extends over 16 amino acids. The CDR3 is CASSTRTSGGGNEQFF. CDR3 DNA sequence: TGTGCCAGCAGCACCAGGACTAGCGGGGGGGGTAATGAGCAGTTCTTC.

The chain combines TRBV5-6 with TRBJ2-7; D remains unclear. Germline CDR1 is SGHDT and CDR2 is YYEEEE. The CDR3 extends over 14 amino acids. Trimming left V 2 bases short and J 1 base short, with 10 bases between. CDR3 residues: CASSFFGISYEQYF. Here the CDR3 DNA reads TGTGCCAGCAGCTTTTTCGGTATATCCTACGAGCAGTACTTC.

This clonotype was detected a few times. This chain uses TRBV6-6 with TRBJ2-3; D may be TRBD2 (7 bases). The CDR3 runs 17 residues. Germline-derived CDR1 and CDR2 are MNHNY and SVGAGI (reference sequence). Trimming took off 1 base at V and 0 bases at J, with 14 bases between the two ends. CDR3 residues: CASSYLGGAPSTDTQYF. The CDR3 DNA sequence: TGTGCCAGCAGTTACTTGGGGGGGGCCCCTAGCACAGATACGCAGTATTTT.

The sample holds a few counts of this clonotype. The CDR3, as DNA: TGTGCCAGCAGCCCCGGACAGGGTATCTATGGCTACACCTTC. This encodes CASSPGQGIYGYTF. V usage is TRBV7-2 and J usage is TRBJ1-2; TRBD1 aligns across 8 bases. The CDR3 has 14 residues. Trimming removed 5 bases from V and 4 bases from J; junction bases left unmatched: 6. CDR1 and CDR2 from the germline V gene are SGHTA and FQGNSA.

This clonotype was recorded many times. The rearrangement links TRBV7-6 to TRBJ1-5; 7 bases fit TRBD1. Germline V gene sequence: CDR1 SGHVS, CDR2 FNYEAQ. The ends lost 2 bases at V and 3 bases at J; junction bases unmatched: 4. This CDR3 is built from 15 residues. The CDR3 nucleotides read TGTGCCAGCAGCTTAATGGGACAGCTCAATCAGCCCCAGCATTTT. It codes for CASSLMGQLNQPQHF.

This clonotype was detected ten times or more. The genes are TRBV5-1 and TRBJ1-2; D remains ambiguous. The germline CDR1 and CDR2 sequences are SGHRS and YFSETQ. The CDR3 is 13 amino acids. Trimming shortened V by 1 base and J by 5 bases, and 9 bases separated the two germline ends. The CDR3 is CASSLRQAYGYTF. The CDR3 nucleotides are TGCGCCAGCAGCTTGCGGCAGGCATATGGCTACACCTTC.

This clonotype was counted a few times. The DNA of the CDR3 is TGTGCCAGCAGCTTGGAACAGGGAGGTCCTGAAGCTTTCTTT. The encoded protein is CASSLEQGGPEAFF. This sequence joins TRBV5-4 and TRBJ1-1; maybe TRBD1 (6 bases). Germline V gene lookup returns CDR1 SGHNT and CDR2 YYREEE (reference sequence). The CDR3 is made up of 14 amino acids. The ends were cut back, 0 bases at V and 6 bases at J, with 12 bases in the middle.

This clonotype occurred many times. This chain joins TRBV20-1 and TRBJ1-1; D possibly corresponds to TRBD1 (5 bases). V shed 6 bases and J shed 10 bases, with 21 bases lying between them. Per germline, CDR1 DFQATT and CDR2 SNEGSKA (reference sequence). CDR3 length: 13 amino acids. The CDR3 loop is CSAPLGGAVVAFF. In DNA form, the CDR3 reads TGCAGTGCCCCCCTCGGGGGAGCAGTAGTAGCTTTCTTT.

This clonotype was counted a few times. J is TRBJ2-1 and V is TRBV6-6; D is undetermined. This CDR3 spans 12 amino acids. The germline V gene has CDR1 MNHNY and CDR2 SVGAGI (reference sequence). V gave up 5 bases and J gave up 5 bases, with 7 bases separating them. The CDR3, as DNA: TGTGCCAGCAGTCCGTCTAACAATGAGCAGTTCTTC. Amino acid sequence: CASSPSNNEQFF.

This clonotype has a handful of counts. This sequence joins TRBV7-8 and TRBJ2-5; 7 bases are shared with TRBD2. The V and J ends lost 4 bases and 3 bases, in that order; junction bases with no gene match: 11. The germline V gene encodes CDR1 SGHVS and CDR2 FQNEAQ. The CDR3 sequence is 16 residues long. This CDR3 reads CASSSRGVQNKETQYF. In DNA form, the CDR3 reads TGTGCCAGCAGCTCCCGGGGGGTCCAAAATAAAGAGACCCAGTACTTC. The full variable domain, its missing parts supplied by reference TRBV7-8 and TRBJ2-5, is GAGVSQSPRYKVAKRGQDVALRCDPISGHVSLFWYQQALGQGPEFLTYFQNEAQLDKSGLPSDRFFAERPEGSVSTLKIQRTQQEDSAVYLCASSSRGVQNKETQYFGPGTRLLVL.

This clonotype was recorded at least ten times. The chain combines TRBV19 with TRBJ2-1; no definite D call. Trimming removed 6 bases from V and 5 bases from J, with 5 bases in between. CDR1 and CDR2 (germline): LNHDA, SQIVND (reference sequence). This CDR3 has 11 amino acids. CDR3 sequence: CASRFHNEQFF. The CDR3 DNA sequence: TGTGCCAGTAGGTTTCACAATGAGCAGTTCTTC. Filled out from reference TRBV19 and TRBJ2-1, the complete variable domain reads DGGITQSPKYLFRKEGQNVTLSCEQNLNHDAMYWYRQDPGQGLRLIYYSQIVNDFQKGDIAEGYSVSREKKESFPLTVTSAQKNPTAFYLCASRFHNEQFFGPGTRLTVL.

The V call is TRBV29-1, the J call TRBJ2-7; 9 nucleotides match TRBD2. The V gene's germline CDR1 is SQVTM and CDR2 ANQGSEA. With V trimmed by 5 bases and J by 7 bases, 9 bases remained unmatched. The CDR3 runs 13 residues. This CDR3 is CSVILAGTWEQYF. CDR3 nucleotides: TGCAGCGTTATCCTAGCGGGGACCTGGGAGCAGTACTTC.

As for this clonotype: Because the CDR3 is missing its conserved closing phenylalanine or tryptophan, this is likely a read error. The chain employs TRBV27 and TRBJ1-1; 8 positions agree with TRBD1. The germline V gene encodes CDR1 MNHEY and CDR2 SMNVEV (reference sequence). This CDR3 is 13 amino acids long. V lost 2 bases, J lost 4 bases, and 0 bases stayed unmatched. The CDR3 loop is CASSLDRGTEAFS. CDR3 sequence (DNA): TGTGCCAGCAGTTTAGACAGGGGCACTGAAGCTTTCTCT.

This clonotype was observed a few times. The V gene is TRBV7-9, the J gene TRBJ2-2; D is unclear. The V gene lost 5 bases and the J gene lost 7 bases, with 17 bases spanning the gap. Germline CDR1 reads SEHNR; CDR2 reads FQNEAQ (reference sequence). The CDR3 totals 15 residues. CDR3 in amino acids: CASSGLGKGGGELFF. CDR3 coding DNA: TGTGCCAGCAGCGGCCTGGGGAAGGGCGGCGGGGAGCTGTTTTTT.

The chain recombines TRBV10-2 with TRBJ1-1, with 7 bases fitting TRBD1. Per germline, CDR1 WSHSY and CDR2 SAAADI. Trimming cost V 8 bases and J 7 bases; bases outside gene matches: 10. The CDR3 totals 13 residues. The CDR3 bases are TGCGCCAGCGTAGGGACAGTGGCTAGTGAAGCTTTCTTT. Its translation: CASVGTVASEAFF.

V usage is TRBV25-1 and J usage is TRBJ2-7, with a weak D call TRBD1 (5 bases). The CDR3 length is 14 residues. The V end was cut by 3 bases, the J end by 2 bases, with 11 bases between. Per germline, CDR1 MGHDK and CDR2 SYGVNS. The CDR3 is CASSDRPGTYEQYF. The CDR3 nucleotides are TGTGCCAGCAGTGATCGCCCAGGGACCTACGAGCAGTACTTC.

Many counts were recorded for this clonotype. CDR3 residues: CASRHLWDEQYF. The CDR3 DNA is TGTGCCAGCAGACATCTCTGGGACGAGCAGTACTTC. V is TRBV6-2 or TRBV6-3 and J is TRBJ2-7; D not resolved. This CDR3 is 12 amino acids long. Trimming cost V 6 bases and J 5 bases, with 11 bases left between them. The germline V gene has CDR1 MNHEY and CDR2 SVGEGT.

This clonotype has a count of ten or more. An end of the junction does not agree with germline; a read error may underlie this. J is TRBJ2-2 and V is TRBV5-5, with 7 bases identical to TRBD1. CDR3 size: 14 residues. CDR1 is SGHKS and CDR2 is YYEKEE in the germline V gene (reference sequence). In DNA, the CDR3 is TGTGCCAGCAACTTGGGACAGCCAACCGGGGAGCTGTTTTTT. Amino acids: CASNLGQPTGELFF.

Many counts were recorded for this clonotype. V is TRBV5-1 and J is TRBJ2-5; the D is unclear. Trimming stripped 6 bases from V and 2 bases from J, with 17 bases between. The CDR3 length is 15 residues. Per germline, CDR1 SGHRS and CDR2 YFSETQ. The CDR3 protein is CASTELPGGQETQYF. CDR3 in DNA: TGCGCCAGCACAGAACTCCCTGGTGGGCAAGAGACCCAGTACTTC.

This clonotype showed up just a few times. The J gene is TRBJ2-3, the V gene TRBV11-2, with 7 bases that match TRBD2. Germline assignment: CDR1 SGHAT and CDR2 FQNNGV. V was pared by 1 base and J by 10 bases, with 5 bases of the junction left unmatched. The CDR3 consists of 13 residues. The DNA of the CDR3 is TGTGCCAGCAGCTTAGGATTTGCGGGGGCGCAGTATTTT. This sequence encodes CASSLGFAGAQYF. Combining the CDR3 with reference TRBV11-2 and TRBJ2-3 gives the whole variable domain EAGVAQSPRYKIIEKRQSVAFWCNPISGHATLYWYQQILGQGPKLLIQFQNNGVVDDSQLPKDRFSAERLKGVDSTLKIQPAKLEDSAVYLCASSLGFAGAQYFGPGTRLTVL.

Only a few counts were recorded for this clonotype. The rearrangement links TRBV18 to TRBJ2-4, with 7 positions matching TRBD1. The germline V gene encodes CDR1 KGHSH and CDR2 LQKENI. Trimming removed 3 bases from V and 0 bases from J; junction bases left unmatched: 14. The CDR3 covers 19 residues. CDR3 nucleotide sequence: TGTGCCAGCTCACCTACACCGGGACAGACTTGGGGAGCCAAAAACATTCAGTACTTC. This sequence encodes CASSPTPGQTWGAKNIQYF.

The V call is TRBV7-9, the J call TRBJ2-7; D ambiguous. V gave up 4 bases and J gave up 3 bases, with 13 bases separating them. CDR3 length equals 14 residues. Germline values: CDR1 SEHNR, CDR2 FQNEAQ (reference sequence). The CDR3 DNA is TGTGCCAGCAGCTCCTTGCTGACGGGCTACGAGCAGTACTTC. It yields the protein CASSSLLTGYEQYF.

Turning to this clonotype: An end of the junction differs from the germline gene, which may be a read error. The CDR3 is CASSRPTGGSETQYF. The CDR3 DNA reads TGTGCTAGCAGCAGGCCGACAGGGGGCTCAGAGACCCAGTACTTC. This chain links TRBV7-7 with TRBJ2-5; 10 nucleotides match TRBD1. The CDR3 spans 15 residues. The germline CDR1 and CDR2 sequences are SSHAT and FNYEAQ (reference sequence).

This clonotype was counted many times. This chain links TRBV18 with TRBJ2-1, with D hard to call. The ends were cut back, 0 bases at V and 4 bases at J, with 10 bases in the middle. Germline CDR1 reads KGHSH; CDR2 reads LQKENI. The CDR3 contains 15 residues. This CDR3 reads CASSPPQTVYNEQFF. CDR3 coding DNA: TGTGCCAGCTCACCACCCCAAACGGTTTACAATGAGCAGTTCTTC.

The V gene is TRBV5-4, the J gene TRBJ2-2; D perhaps matches TRBD2 (5 bases). Trimming stripped 5 bases from V and 1 base from J, with 12 bases between. The CDR3 runs 15 residues. Germline CDR1 SGHNT, CDR2 YYREEE (reference sequence). The CDR3 protein is CASSRPRENTGELFF. CDR3 bases: TGTGCCAGCAGTCGCCCCCGGGAGAACACCGGGGAGCTGTTTTTT.

This clonotype was seen more than once but under ten times. J is TRBJ2-7 and V is TRBV28, with 8 bases lining up with TRBD2. In germline, CDR1 is MDHEN, CDR2 SYDVKM. The J segment lost 3 bases and the V segment lost 5 bases, leaving 3 bases of the junction unmatched. The CDR3 has 13 amino acids. Here the CDR3 DNA reads TGTGCCAGCAGTGTCGGGAGGGACTACGAGCAGTACTTC. Encoded protein: CASSVGRDYEQYF.